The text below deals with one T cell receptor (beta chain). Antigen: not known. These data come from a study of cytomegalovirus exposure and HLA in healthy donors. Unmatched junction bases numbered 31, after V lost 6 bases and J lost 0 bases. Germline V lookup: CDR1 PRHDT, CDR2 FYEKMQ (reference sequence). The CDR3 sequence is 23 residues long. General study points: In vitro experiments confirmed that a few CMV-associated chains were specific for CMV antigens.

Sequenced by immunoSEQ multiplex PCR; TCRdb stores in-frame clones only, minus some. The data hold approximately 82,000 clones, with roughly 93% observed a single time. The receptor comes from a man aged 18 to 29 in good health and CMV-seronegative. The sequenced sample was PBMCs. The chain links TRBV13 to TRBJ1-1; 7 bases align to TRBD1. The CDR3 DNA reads TGTGCCAGCAGTTCACCGATATTATACCCTTCCCGGGGGACAGAGGACTTGAACACTGAAGCTTTCTTT. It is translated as CASSSPILYPSRGTEDLNTEAFF.